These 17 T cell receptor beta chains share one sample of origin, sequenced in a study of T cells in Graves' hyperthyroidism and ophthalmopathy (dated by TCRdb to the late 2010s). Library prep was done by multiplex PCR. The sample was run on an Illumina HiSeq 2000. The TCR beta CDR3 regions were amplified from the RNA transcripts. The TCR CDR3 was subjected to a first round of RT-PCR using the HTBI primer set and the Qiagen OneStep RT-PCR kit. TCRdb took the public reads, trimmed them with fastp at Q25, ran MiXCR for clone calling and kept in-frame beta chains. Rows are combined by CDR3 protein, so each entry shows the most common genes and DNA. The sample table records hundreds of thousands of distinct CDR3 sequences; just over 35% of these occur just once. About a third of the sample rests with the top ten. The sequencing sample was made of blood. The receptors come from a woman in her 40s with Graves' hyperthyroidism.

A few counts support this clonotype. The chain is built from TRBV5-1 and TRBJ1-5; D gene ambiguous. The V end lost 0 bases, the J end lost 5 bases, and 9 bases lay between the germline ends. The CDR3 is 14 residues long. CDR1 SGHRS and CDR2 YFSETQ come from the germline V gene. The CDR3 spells CASSLDSRDQPQHF. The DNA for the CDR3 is TGCGCCAGCAGCTTGGACAGTCGTGATCAGCCCCAGCATTTT.

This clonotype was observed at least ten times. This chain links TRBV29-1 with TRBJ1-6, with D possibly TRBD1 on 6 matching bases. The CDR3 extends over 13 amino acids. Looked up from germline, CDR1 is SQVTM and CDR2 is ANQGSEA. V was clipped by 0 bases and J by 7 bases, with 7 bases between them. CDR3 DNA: TGCAGCGTTGAAGACAGGGGAAATTCACCCCTCCACTTT. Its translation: CSVEDRGNSPLHF.

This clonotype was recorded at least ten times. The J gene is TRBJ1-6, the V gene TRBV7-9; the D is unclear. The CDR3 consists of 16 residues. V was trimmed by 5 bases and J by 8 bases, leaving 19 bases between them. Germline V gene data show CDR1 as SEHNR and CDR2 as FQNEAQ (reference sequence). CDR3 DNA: TGTGCCAGCAGCCCACCCGCCGCGGGCTCCCATTCACCCCTCCACTTT. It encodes CASSPPAAGSHSPLHF.

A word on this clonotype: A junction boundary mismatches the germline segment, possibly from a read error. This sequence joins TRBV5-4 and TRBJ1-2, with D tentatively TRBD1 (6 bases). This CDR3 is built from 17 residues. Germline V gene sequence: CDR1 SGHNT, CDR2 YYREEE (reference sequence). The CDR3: CASSHGQRAQDNYGYTF. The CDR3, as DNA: TGCGCCAGCAGCCATGGACAGAGGGCGCAGGATAACTATGGCTACACCTTC.

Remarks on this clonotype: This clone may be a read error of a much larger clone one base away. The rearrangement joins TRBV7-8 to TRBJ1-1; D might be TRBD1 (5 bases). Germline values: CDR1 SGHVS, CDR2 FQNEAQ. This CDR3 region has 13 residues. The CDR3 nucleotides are TGTGCCAGCAGCCCCCGATCCCGGGGCCAAGCTTCCTTT. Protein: CASSPRSRGQASF.

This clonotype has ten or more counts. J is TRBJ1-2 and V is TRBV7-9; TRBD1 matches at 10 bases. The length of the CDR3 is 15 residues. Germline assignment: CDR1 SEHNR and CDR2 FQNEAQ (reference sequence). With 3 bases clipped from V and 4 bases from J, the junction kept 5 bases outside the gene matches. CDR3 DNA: TGTGCCAGCAGCTTTGGACAGGGGGGACGCTATGGCTACACCTTC. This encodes CASSFGQGGRYGYTF.

The CDR3 loop is CASSASTTDRLNYGYTF. The DNA of the CDR3 is TGTGCCAGCAGTGCCAGCACCACGGACAGGCTCAACTATGGCTACACCTTC. This chain uses TRBV2 with TRBJ1-2; 7 nucleotides align to TRBD1. The CDR3 contains 17 residues. The ends lost 4 bases at V and 2 bases at J; junction bases unmatched: 13. Germline assignment: CDR1 SNHLY and CDR2 FYNNEI.

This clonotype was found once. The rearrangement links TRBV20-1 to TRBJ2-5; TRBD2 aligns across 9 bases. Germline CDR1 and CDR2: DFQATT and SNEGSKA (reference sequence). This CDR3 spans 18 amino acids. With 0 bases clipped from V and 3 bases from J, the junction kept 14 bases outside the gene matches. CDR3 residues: CSARDYNGGLAGKETQYF. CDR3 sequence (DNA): TGCAGTGCTAGAGATTACAACGGGGGGCTAGCGGGGAAAGAGACCCAGTACTTC.

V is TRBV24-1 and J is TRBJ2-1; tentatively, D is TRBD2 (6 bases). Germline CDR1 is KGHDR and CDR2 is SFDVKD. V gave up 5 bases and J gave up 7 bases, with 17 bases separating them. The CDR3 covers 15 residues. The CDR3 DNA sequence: TGTGCCACCAGTGTCGGAGGGGAGTGGTTGAATGAGCAGTTCTTC. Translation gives CATSVGGEWLNEQFF.

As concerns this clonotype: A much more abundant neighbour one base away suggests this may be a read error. The CDR3 nucleotides are TGCAGTGCTAGAGCGGGGGGGAACACTGAAGCTTTCTTT. Amino acid sequence: CSARAGGNTEAFF. V usage is TRBV20-1 and J usage is TRBJ1-1; maybe TRBD1 (5 bases). From germline, CDR1 is DFQATT and CDR2 SNEGSKA (reference sequence). The length of the CDR3 is 13 residues. The V end was cut by 1 base, the J end by 1 base, with 7 bases between.

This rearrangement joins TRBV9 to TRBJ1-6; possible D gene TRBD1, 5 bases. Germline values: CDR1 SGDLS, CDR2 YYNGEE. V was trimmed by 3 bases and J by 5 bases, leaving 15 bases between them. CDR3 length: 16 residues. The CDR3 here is CASSDFRGTDNSPLHF. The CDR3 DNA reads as TGTGCCAGCAGCGACTTCCGGGGGACTGATAATTCACCCCTCCACTTT.

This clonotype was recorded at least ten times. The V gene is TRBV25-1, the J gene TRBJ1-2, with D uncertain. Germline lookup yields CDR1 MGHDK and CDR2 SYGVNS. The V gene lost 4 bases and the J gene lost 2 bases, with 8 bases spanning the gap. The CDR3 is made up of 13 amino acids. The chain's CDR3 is CASSGEENYGYTF. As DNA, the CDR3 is TGTGCCAGCAGTGGTGAGGAAAACTATGGCTACACCTTC.

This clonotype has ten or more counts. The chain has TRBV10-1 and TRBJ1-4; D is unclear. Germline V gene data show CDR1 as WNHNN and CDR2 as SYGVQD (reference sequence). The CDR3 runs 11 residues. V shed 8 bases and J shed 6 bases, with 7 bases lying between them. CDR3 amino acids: CASSPDEKLFF. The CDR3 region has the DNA TGCGCCAGCTCGCCGGATGAAAAACTGTTTTTT.

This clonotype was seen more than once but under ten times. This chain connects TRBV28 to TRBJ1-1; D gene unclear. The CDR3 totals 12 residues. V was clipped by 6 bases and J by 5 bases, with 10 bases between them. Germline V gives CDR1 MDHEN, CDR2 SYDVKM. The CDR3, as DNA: TGTGCCAGCAGACACGGTCCGACTGAAGCTTTCTTT. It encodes CASRHGPTEAFF.

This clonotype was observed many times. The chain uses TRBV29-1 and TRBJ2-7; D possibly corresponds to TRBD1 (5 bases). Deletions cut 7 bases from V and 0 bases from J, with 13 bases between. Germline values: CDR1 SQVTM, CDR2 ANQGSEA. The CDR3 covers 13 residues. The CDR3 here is CSASDRISYEQYF. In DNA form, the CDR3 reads TGCAGCGCTTCTGACAGAATCTCCTACGAGCAGTACTTC.

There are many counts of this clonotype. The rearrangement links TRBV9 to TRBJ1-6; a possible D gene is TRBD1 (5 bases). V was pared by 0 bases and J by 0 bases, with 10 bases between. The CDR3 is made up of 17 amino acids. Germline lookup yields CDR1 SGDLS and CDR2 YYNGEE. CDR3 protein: CASSVGAGSSYNSPLHF. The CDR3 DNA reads TGTGCCAGCAGCGTAGGTGCAGGGAGCTCCTATAATTCACCCCTCCACTTT.

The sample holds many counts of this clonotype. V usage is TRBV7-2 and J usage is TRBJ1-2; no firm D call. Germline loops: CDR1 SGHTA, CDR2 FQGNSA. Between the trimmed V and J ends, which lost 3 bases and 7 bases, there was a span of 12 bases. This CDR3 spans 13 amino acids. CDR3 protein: CASSLGDGFGYTF. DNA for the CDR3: TGTGCCAGCAGCTTGGGAGACGGTTTTGGCTACACCTTC. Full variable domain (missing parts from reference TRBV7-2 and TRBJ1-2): GAGVSQSPSNKVTEKGKDVELRCDPISGHTALYWYRQSLGQGLEFLIYFQGNSAPDKSGLPSDRFSAERTGGSVSTLTIQRTQQEDSAVYLCASSLGDGFGYTFGSGTRLTVV.